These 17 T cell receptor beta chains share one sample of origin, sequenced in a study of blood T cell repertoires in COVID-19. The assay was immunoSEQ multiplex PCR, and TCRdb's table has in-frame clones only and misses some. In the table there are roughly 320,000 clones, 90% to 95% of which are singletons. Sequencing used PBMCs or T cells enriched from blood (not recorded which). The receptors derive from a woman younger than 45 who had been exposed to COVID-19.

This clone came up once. CDR3 amino acids: CASSPRRDSYNEQFF. CDR3 in DNA: TGTGCCAGCAGCCCGAGACGGGACTCATACAATGAGCAGTTCTTC. V is TRBV7-2 and J is TRBJ2-1; D possibly corresponds to TRBD2 (6 bases). V was clipped by 5 bases and J by 4 bases, with 15 bases between them. This CDR3 region has 15 residues. The germline CDR1 and CDR2 sequences are SGHTA and FQGNSA.

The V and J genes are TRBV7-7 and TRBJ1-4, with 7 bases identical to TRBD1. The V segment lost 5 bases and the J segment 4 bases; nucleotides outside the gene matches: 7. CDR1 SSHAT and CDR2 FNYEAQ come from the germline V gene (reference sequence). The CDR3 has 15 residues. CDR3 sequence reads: CASSPTGRLNEKLFF. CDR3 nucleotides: TGTGCCAGCAGCCCGACAGGGAGGCTTAATGAAAAACTGTTTTTT.

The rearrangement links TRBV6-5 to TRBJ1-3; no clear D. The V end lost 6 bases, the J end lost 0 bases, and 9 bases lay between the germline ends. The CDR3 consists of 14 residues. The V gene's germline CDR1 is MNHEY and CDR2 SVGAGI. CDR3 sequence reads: CASRGGVSGNTIYF. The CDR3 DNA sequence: TGTGCCAGCAGAGGCGGAGTCTCTGGAAACACCATATATTTT.

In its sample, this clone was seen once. CDR3 loop: CASRRQGDSGNTIYF. The CDR3 DNA reads as TGTGCCAGTAGGAGACAGGGGGACTCTGGAAACACCATATATTTT. V and J are TRBV19 and TRBJ1-3; 9 bases match TRBD1. The CDR3 consists of 15 residues. CDR1 and CDR2 from the germline V gene are LNHDA and SQIVND (reference sequence). V lost 6 bases and J lost 0; bases outside the gene matches: 3.

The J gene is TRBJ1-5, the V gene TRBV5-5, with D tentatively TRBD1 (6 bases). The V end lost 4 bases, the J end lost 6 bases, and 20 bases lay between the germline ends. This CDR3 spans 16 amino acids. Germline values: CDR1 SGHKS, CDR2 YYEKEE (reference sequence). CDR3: CASSPTEPSGAQPQHF. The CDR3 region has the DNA TGTGCCAGCAGCCCCACGGAACCATCAGGGGCTCAGCCCCAGCATTTT.

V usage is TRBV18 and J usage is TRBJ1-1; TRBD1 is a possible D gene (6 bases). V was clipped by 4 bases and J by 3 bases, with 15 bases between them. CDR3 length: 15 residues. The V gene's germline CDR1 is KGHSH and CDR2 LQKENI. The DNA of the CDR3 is TGTGCCAGCTCACGCTTACAGGGATTCGACACTGAAGCTTTCTTT. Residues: CASSRLQGFDTEAFF.

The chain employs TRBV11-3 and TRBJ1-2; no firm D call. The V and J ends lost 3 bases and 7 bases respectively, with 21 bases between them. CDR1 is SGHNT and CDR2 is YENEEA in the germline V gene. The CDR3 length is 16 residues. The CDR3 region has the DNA TGTGCCAGCAGCTTCCCGGGTTTTACCCCCGAAAGTGGCTACACCTTC. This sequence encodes CASSFPGFTPESGYTF.

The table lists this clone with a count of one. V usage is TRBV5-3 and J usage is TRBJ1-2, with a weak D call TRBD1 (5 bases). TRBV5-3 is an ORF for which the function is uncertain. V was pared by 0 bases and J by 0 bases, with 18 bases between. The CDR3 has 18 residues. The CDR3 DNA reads TGTGCCAGAAGCTTGGACCTGGACAACACATATCCTAACTATGGCTACACCTTC. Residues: CARSLDLDNTYPNYGYTF.

This chain's CDR3 is CASSGRDRGNYGYTF. CDR3 nucleotide sequence: TGCGCCAGCAGCGGCCGGGACAGGGGGAACTATGGCTACACCTTC. This rearrangement joins TRBV5-1 to TRBJ1-2, with 11 bases aligning to TRBD1. J lost 2 bases, V lost 4 bases, and 4 bases had no gene match. Germline CDR1 SGHRS, CDR2 YFSETQ. The CDR3 is 15 amino acids.

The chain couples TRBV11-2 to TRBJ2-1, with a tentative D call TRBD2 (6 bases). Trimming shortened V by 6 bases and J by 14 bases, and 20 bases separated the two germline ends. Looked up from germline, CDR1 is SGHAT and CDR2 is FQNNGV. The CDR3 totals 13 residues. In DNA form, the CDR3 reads TGTGCCAGCAGGCCTACCGGGACTCCATTGGAGTTCTTC. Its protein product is CASRPTGTPLEFF. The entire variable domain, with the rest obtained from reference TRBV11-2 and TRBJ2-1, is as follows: EAGVAQSPRYKIIEKRQSVAFWCNPISGHATLYWYQQILGQGPKLLIQFQNNGVVDDSQLPKDRFSAERLKGVDSTLKIQPAKLEDSAVYLCASRPTGTPLEFFGPGTRLTVL.

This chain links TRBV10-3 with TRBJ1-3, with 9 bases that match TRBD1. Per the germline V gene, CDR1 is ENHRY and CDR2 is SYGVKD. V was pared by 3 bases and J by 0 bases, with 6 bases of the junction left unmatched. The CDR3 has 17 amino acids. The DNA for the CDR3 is TGTGCCATCAGTGATACAGGGGGCGCGAGCTCTGGAAACACCATATATTTT. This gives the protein CAISDTGGASSGNTIYF.

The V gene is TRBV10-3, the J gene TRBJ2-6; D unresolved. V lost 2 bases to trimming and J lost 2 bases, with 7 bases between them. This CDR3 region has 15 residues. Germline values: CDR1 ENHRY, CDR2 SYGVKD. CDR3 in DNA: TGTGCCATCAGTGAGCCCGAGGCTGGGGCCAACGTCCTGACTTTC. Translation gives CAISEPEAGANVLTF.

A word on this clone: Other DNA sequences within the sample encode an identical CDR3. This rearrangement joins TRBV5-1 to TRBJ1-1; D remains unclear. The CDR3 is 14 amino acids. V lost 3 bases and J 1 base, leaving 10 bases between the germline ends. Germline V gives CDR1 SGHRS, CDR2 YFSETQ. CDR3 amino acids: CASSSTAGNTEAFF. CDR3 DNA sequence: TGCGCCAGCAGCTCGACCGCAGGGAACACTGAAGCTTTCTTT.

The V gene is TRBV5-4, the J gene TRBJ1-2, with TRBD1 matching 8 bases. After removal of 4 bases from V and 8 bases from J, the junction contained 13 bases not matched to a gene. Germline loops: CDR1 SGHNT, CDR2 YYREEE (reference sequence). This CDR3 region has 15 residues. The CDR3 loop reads CASSNYDRGIRGYTF. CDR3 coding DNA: TGTGCCAGCAGCAATTACGACAGGGGCATTCGGGGCTACACCTTC.

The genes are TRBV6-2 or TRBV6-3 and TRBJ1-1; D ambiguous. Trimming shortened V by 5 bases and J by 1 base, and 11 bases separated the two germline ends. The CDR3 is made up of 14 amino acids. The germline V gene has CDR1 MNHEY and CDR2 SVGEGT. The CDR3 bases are TGTGCCAGCAGTACGAGTTTGCCGAACACTGAAGCTTTCTTT. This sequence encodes CASSTSLPNTEAFF.

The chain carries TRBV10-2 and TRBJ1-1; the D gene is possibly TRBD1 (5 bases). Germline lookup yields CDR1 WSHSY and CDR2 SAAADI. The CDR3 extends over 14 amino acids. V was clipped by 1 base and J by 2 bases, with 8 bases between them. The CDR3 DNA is TGCGCCAGCAGTGAGTTCAGGGTCAACACTGAAGCTTTCTTT. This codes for CASSEFRVNTEAFF.

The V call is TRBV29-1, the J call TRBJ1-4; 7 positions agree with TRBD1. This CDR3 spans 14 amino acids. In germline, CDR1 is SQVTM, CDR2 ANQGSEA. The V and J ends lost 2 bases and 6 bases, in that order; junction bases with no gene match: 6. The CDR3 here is CSVEKGAGDEKLFF. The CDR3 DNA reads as TGCAGCGTTGAAAAGGGGGCAGGTGATGAAAAACTGTTTTTT.